The rows below give T cell receptor beta chains drawn from one sample of a study of cytomegalovirus exposure and HLA in healthy donors. TCRdb keeps only in-frame clones here, not all; method: immunoSEQ multiplex PCR. The data hold about 180,000 clones, with about four fifths observed a single time. The sample was PBMCs. These receptors originate from a woman aged 25-40 years in good health and CMV-seronegative. Both conserved end residues are part of each CDR3. Each record gives: CDR3 length, V gene, D gene, J gene, clone size, CDR3 protein, CDR3 DNA. D genes are given only for firm matches. The listing skips clone size in some rows; elsewhere it reads once, few, many or a size class.

10,TRBV20-1,-,TRBJ2-7,once,CSATLREQYF,TGCAGTGCTACCCTACGAGAGCAGTACTTC
14,TRBV2,-,TRBJ1-1,-,CASSESQGYTEAFF,TGTGCCAGCAGTGAAAGTCAGGGGTACACTGAAGCTTTCTTT
18,TRBV4-2,TRBD2,TRBJ2-7,-,CASSQDLMGTSGNYEQYF,TGTGCCAGCAGCCAAGACCTAATGGGGACTAGCGGAAACTACGAGCAGTACTTC
17,TRBV14,-,TRBJ2-7,-,CASSLIRGGGLAYEQYF,TGTGCCAGCAGCCTCATAAGGGGCGGGGGCTTAGCCTACGAGCAGTACTTC
17,TRBV25-1,-,TRBJ1-6,-,CASSGTVMSSYNSPLHF,TGTGCCAGCAGTGGGACAGTGATGAGCTCCTATAATTCACCCCTCCACTTT
14,TRBV4-2,TRBD1,TRBJ1-1,-,CASRATGQDREAFF,TGTGCCAGCAGAGCTACGGGACAGGACAGGGAAGCTTTCTTT
16,TRBV9,TRBD1,TRBJ2-1,-,CASSVFLDRGTDEQFF,TGTGCCAGCAGCGTGTTCTTGGACAGGGGGACGGATGAGCAGTTCTTC
15,TRBV6-1,-,TRBJ1-2,-,CASSEAGALTGRYTF,TGTGCCAGCAGTGAAGCGGGGGCGCTAACAGGGCGGTACACCTTC
15,TRBV4-2,-,TRBJ2-3,few,CASSQEGAAADTQYF,TGTGCCAGCAGCCAAGAGGGGGCCGCGGCAGATACGCAGTATTTT
15,TRBV7-9,TRBD1,TRBJ2-2,once,CAGATGVGNTGELFF,TGTGCCGGGGCCACAGGGGTAGGGAACACCGGGGAGCTGTTTTTT
15,TRBV5-1,-,TRBJ1-6,-,CASSPDRPSGSPLHF,TGCGCCAGCAGCCCCGACAGGCCTTCAGGGTCACCCCTCCACTTT
13,TRBV10-1,-,TRBJ1-1,few,CASRQGLNTEAFF,TGCGCCAGCAGACAGGGCTTGAACACTGAAGCTTTCTTT
14,TRBV6-5,-,TRBJ1-1,-,CASRKTGRNTEAFF,TGTGCCAGCAGAAAAACCGGGAGGAACACTGAAGCTTTCTTT
13,TRBV2,TRBD2,TRBJ2-5,-,CASSGGLAETQYF,TGTGCCAGCAGTGGGGGACTAGCGGAGACCCAGTACTTC
14,TRBV29-1,-,TRBJ1-1,-,CSVEVRAGNTEAFF,TGCAGCGTTGAAGTGAGAGCTGGGAACACTGAAGCTTTCTTT
13,TRBV6-1,-,TRBJ2-5,-,CASKVLPQGTQYF,TGTGCCAGCAAAGTCCTTCCCCAGGGGACCCAGTACTTC
15,TRBV10-3,-,TRBJ2-3,few,CAISDRDSYTGTQYF,TGTGCCATCAGTGACCGGGACTCTTATACGGGTACGCAGTATTTT
18,TRBV5-5,TRBD2,TRBJ2-3,-,CASSLARSGGHVTDTQYF,TGTGCCAGCAGCTTGGCGAGGTCGGGGGGGCATGTGACAGATACGCAGTATTTT
16,TRBV5-4,TRBD2,TRBJ2-3,few,CASSRRTSGVVDTQYF,TGTGCCAGCAGCAGAAGGACTAGCGGGGTCGTAGATACGCAGTATTTT
12,TRBV25-1,-,TRBJ1-2,-,CASMNGRSGYTF,TGTGCCAGCATGAATGGGCGCAGTGGCTACACCTTC
14,TRBV30,-,TRBJ1-6,-,CAWSVGQGESPLHF,TGTGCCTGGAGTGTTGGGCAAGGTGAATCACCCCTCCACTTT
15,TRBV2,TRBD1,TRBJ2-3,-,CASSTGTGIPDTQYF,TGTGCCAGCAGTACCGGGACAGGGATACCAGATACGCAGTATTTT
12,TRBV18,TRBD1,TRBJ1-2,-,CASSNTGDGYTF,TGTGCCAGCTCAAACACAGGGGACGGCTACACCTTC
14,TRBV7-9,-,TRBJ1-4,-,CASSLNRLNEKLFF,TGTGCCAGCAGCTTAAACAGGCTTAATGAAAAACTGTTTTTT
16,TRBV4-1,-,TRBJ1-5,-,CASSPAGQGDYQPQHF,TGCGCCAGCAGCCCGGCGGGGCAGGGCGATTATCAGCCCCAGCATTTT
16,TRBV4-2,TRBD2,TRBJ2-3,-,CASSQGNSGGADTQYF,TGTGCCAGCAGCCAAGGAAATAGCGGGGGGGCAGATACGCAGTATTTT
14,TRBV9,TRBD1,TRBJ2-4,-,CASSVRQGLDIQYF,TGTGCCAGCAGCGTAAGACAGGGGTTAGACATTCAGTACTTC
16,TRBV5-4,TRBD1,TRBJ2-6,-,CASSRGQGSGANVLTF,TGTGCCAGCAGCCGGGGACAGGGCTCTGGGGCCAACGTCCTGACTTTC
15,TRBV6-5,-,TRBJ1-6,few,CANCPDRQNNSPLHF,TGTGCCAATTGCCCCGACCGACAGAATAATTCACCCCTCCACTTT
11,TRBV6-6,-,TRBJ1-4,-,CASSPREKLFF,TGTGCCAGCAGCCCTCGTGAAAAACTGTTTTTT
13,TRBV19,-,TRBJ1-6,once,CASSRGSRPPLHF,TGTGCCAGTAGTAGAGGCAGCCGCCCACCCCTCCACTTT
15,TRBV4-3,TRBD2,TRBJ2-7,-,CASSAAGGGGYEQYF,TGCGCCAGCAGCGCTGCTGGGGGGGGAGGGTACGAGCAGTACTTC
14,TRBV5-6,-,TRBJ1-4,few,CASSLVPGDEKLFF,TGTGCCAGCAGCTTGGTTCCAGGGGATGAAAAACTGTTTTTT
14,TRBV19,TRBD1,TRBJ2-1,few,CASKGQGFYNEQFF,TGTGCCAGTAAGGGACAGGGGTTCTACAATGAGCAGTTCTTC
16,TRBV5-1,TRBD2,TRBJ2-3,-,CASSFRTSPSTDTQYF,TGCGCCAGCAGCTTTCGGACTAGCCCTAGCACAGATACGCAGTATTTT
15,TRBV2,-,TRBJ2-3,-,CASLWDSGRTDTQYF,TGTGCCAGCCTTTGGGATAGCGGACGCACAGATACGCAGTATTTT
14,TRBV7-9,-,TRBJ1-4,-,CASSLGSVNEKLFF,TGTGCCAGCAGCTTAGGGAGTGTTAATGAAAAACTGTTTTTT
13,TRBV5-8,-,TRBJ2-3,-,CASSLNVEDTQYF,TGTGCCAGCAGCTTGAATGTAGAAGATACGCAGTATTTT
14,TRBV2,-,TRBJ2-1,-,CASNSLSFYNEQFF,TGTGCCAGCAATTCTCTCTCCTTCTACAATGAGCAGTTCTTC
15,TRBV18,-,TRBJ1-1,-,CASSPKYDRPREAFF,TGTGCCAGCTCACCAAAGTACGACAGGCCTAGGGAAGCTTTCTTT
18,TRBV4-3,TRBD1,TRBJ1-2,-,CASSQDPQGPGQGYGYTF,TGCGCCAGCAGCCAAGATCCACAGGGGCCCGGCCAAGGTTATGGCTACACCTTC
12,TRBV29-1,TRBD1,TRBJ2-5,-,CSADRGRETQYF,TGCAGCGCCGACAGGGGGCGGGAGACCCAGTACTTC